The 7 T cell receptor beta chains below were found in one sample sequenced in a study of shared clonotypes between healthy human individuals (dated by TCRdb to between 2020 and 2021). The library was prepared using the immunoSEQ multiplex PCR assay. Held by TCRdb, this immuneACCESS table contains in-frame sequences only and omits some clones. Under half of the omission traces to an unresolved V gene where checked; the cause of the rest is unknown. The sample table shows 650,000 to 750,000 clones, and about two thirds are seen once. The ten top clones hold around 1.8% of the sample. The source material was memory CD4+ T cells sorted from blood. This specimen's cell subset or site label, per the study, means: CD45RA-negative fraction. Receptors originate from a woman in her twenties or thirties in good health.

The chain combines TRBV20-1 with TRBJ2-1, with a possible D match to TRBD1 (5 bases). Per the germline V gene, CDR1 is DFQATT and CDR2 is SNEGSKA (reference sequence). V was shortened by 3 bases and J by 8 bases, with 8 bases between the two germline ends. The CDR3 spans 11 residues. The CDR3 region is CSASIRDEQFF. The CDR3 DNA reads as TGCAGTGCTAGTATCAGGGATGAGCAGTTCTTC.

This clone was recorded only once. The V and J genes are TRBV30 and TRBJ1-3; D perhaps matches TRBD1 (6 bases). The V gene's germline CDR1 is GTSNPN and CDR2 SVGIG (reference sequence). The CDR3 is 13 residues long. V was cut by 5 bases and J by 1 base, with 9 bases left in between. DNA of the CDR3: TGTGCCTGGGTCAGGGGTTCTGGAAACACCATATATTTT. The encoded protein is CAWVRGSGNTIYF.

V is TRBV13 and J is TRBJ2-3, with a possible D match to TRBD1 (5 bases). The CDR3 has 13 amino acids. Trimming stripped 0 bases from V and 4 bases from J, with 5 bases between. Germline lookup yields CDR1 PRHDT and CDR2 FYEKMQ (reference sequence). CDR3 loop: CASSLGRADTQYF. DNA for the CDR3: TGTGCCAGCAGCTTAGGCAGGGCAGATACGCAGTATTTT.

The V call is TRBV5-1, the J call TRBJ2-1, with TRBD2 identical over 7 bases. V trimming: 6 bases; J trimming: 9 bases; junction bases outside the gene matches: 15. The CDR3 covers 15 residues. Germline V gene sequence: CDR1 SGHRS, CDR2 YFSETQ. CDR3 sequence reads: CASTQSGDQSSEQFF. CDR3 bases: TGCGCCAGCACCCAAAGCGGGGACCAATCGTCTGAGCAGTTCTTC.

The J gene is TRBJ1-4, the V gene TRBV25-1; TRBD1 matches 9 bases. CDR3 length: 15 residues. Germline CDR1 reads MGHDK; CDR2 reads SYGVNS. V gave up 6 bases and J gave up 7 bases; unmatched junction bases: 9. CDR3 bases: TGTGCCAGCAGGAAGACAGGGGGGCTTGGTGAAAAACTGTTTTTT. This translates into CASRKTGGLGEKLFF.

The sample holds a few counts of this clone. V is TRBV19 and J is TRBJ1-5; 7 bases match TRBD1. The CDR3 consists of 14 residues. CDR1 and CDR2 (germline): LNHDA, SQIVND (reference sequence). V was clipped by 9 bases and J by 7 bases; unmatched bases: 12. The CDR3 spells CASKLTGEGQPQHF. CDR3 coding DNA: TGTGCCAGCAAGCTAACAGGGGAAGGACAGCCCCAGCATTTT.

V usage is TRBV9 and J usage is TRBJ2-7, with 7 bases identical to TRBD2. This CDR3 contains 16 residues. The junction had 12 bases not matched to a gene; V was cut back by 3 bases and J by 3 bases. The germline V gene encodes CDR1 SGDLS and CDR2 YYNGEE. For the CDR3, the DNA is TGTGCCAGCAGCGGGAGGAGGGTAGCGGGCCTCTACGAGCAGTACTTC. Protein: CASSGRRVAGLYEQYF.